This TCR beta chain is drawn from a study of shared clonotypes between healthy human individuals. Assay: immunoSEQ multiplex PCR; the TCRdb copy retains only in-frame clones and omits some. The data hold about 1 million clones, with roughly 80% observed a single time. Study findings and constraints: Apart from blood, nothing was sampled; tissue repertoires likely differ.

On this clone itself: Its antigen is unidentified.

Germline trimming cut 5 bases from V and 8 bases from J; bases unmatched to any gene: 9. The CDR3 totals 15 residues. In germline, CDR1 is SGHTA, CDR2 FQGNSA. Sequenced input: memory CD4+ T cells sorted from blood. As for subset: CD45RA-negative fraction. The rearrangement uses TRBV7-2 and TRBJ1-2, with TRBD1 identical over 12 bases. The TCR was taken from a man younger than 35 in good health. CDR3 DNA: TGTGCCAGCAGCCCTCCGGGACAGGGGGCTGGAGGCTACACCTTC. This encodes CASSPPGQGAGGYTF.